One and the same sample provided the 9 T cell receptor beta chains below, sequenced in a study of cytomegalovirus exposure and HLA in healthy donors. TCRdb keeps only in-frame clones here, not all; method: immunoSEQ multiplex PCR. The sample lists roughly 260,000 clones, about 83% seen once, with less than 3% in the top ten. The sequenced material came from PBMCs. Receptors originate from a man aged 18 to 29 in good health and CMV-seronegative.

The genes are TRBV6-5 and TRBJ1-1; TRBD1 matches at 7 bases. In germline, CDR1 is MNHEY, CDR2 SVGAGI. Losses at the gene ends were 5 bases for V and 2 bases for J; bases not matched to a gene: 5. This CDR3 comprises 14 residues. The CDR3, as DNA: TGTGCCAGCAGTCCTGGGACAGATAACACTGAAGCTTTCTTT. This gives the protein CASSPGTDNTEAFF.

The chain uses TRBV7-2 and TRBJ1-5, with 11 bases that match TRBD1. The junction had 2 bases not matched to a gene; V was cut back by 5 bases and J by 5 bases. There are 14 residues in the CDR3. The germline CDR1 and CDR2 sequences are SGHTA and FQGNSA. The CDR3 reads CASSRTGGHQPQHF. DNA of the CDR3: TGTGCCAGCAGCCGGACAGGGGGCCATCAGCCCCAGCATTTT.

The V and J genes are TRBV6-5 and TRBJ2-1, with 7 nucleotides matching TRBD2. Germline V gene lookup returns CDR1 MNHEY and CDR2 SVGAGI. The V gene end was trimmed by 6 bases and the J gene end by 3 bases; junction bases not matched to a gene: 8. The CDR3 contains 15 residues. CDR3 in amino acids: CASSYSGTIYNEQFF. The CDR3 DNA reads as TGTGCCAGCAGCTATTCCGGGACTATCTACAATGAGCAGTTCTTC.

Concerning this clone itself: One junction end disagrees with the germline gene, perhaps due to a read error. J is TRBJ2-1 and V is TRBV7-7; 7 nucleotides line up with TRBD1. The germline CDR1 and CDR2 sequences are SSHAT and FNYEAQ (reference sequence). The CDR3 has 15 residues. The CDR3 DNA reads TGTGCTAGCAGCTCGGGACAGAGCTCCTACAATGAGCAGTTCTTC. It is translated as CASSSGQSSYNEQFF.

V usage is TRBV2 and J usage is TRBJ1-2; the D gene is possibly TRBD1 (5 bases). V was trimmed by 6 bases and J by 4 bases, leaving 9 bases between them. The germline gives CDR1 SNHLY, CDR2 FYNNEI. This CDR3 has 12 amino acids. The CDR3 spells CASRAGGYGYTF. DNA of the CDR3: TGTGCCAGCAGGGCCGGGGGCTATGGCTACACCTTC.

The chain joins TRBV5-1 to TRBJ2-3, with no clear D. Germline assignment: CDR1 SGHRS and CDR2 YFSETQ. V was pared by 0 bases and J by 0 bases, with 5 bases between. The CDR3 sequence is 14 residues long. The CDR3 is CASSLDISTDTQYF. The CDR3 coding sequence is TGCGCCAGCAGCTTGGACATTAGCACAGATACGCAGTATTTT. The variable domain in full, with the rest retrieved from reference TRBV5-1 and TRBJ2-3, is KAGVTQTPRYLIKTRGQQVTLSCSPISGHRSVSWYQQTPGQGLQFLFEYFSETQRNKGNFPGRFSGRQFSNSRSEMNVSTLELGDSALYLCASSLDISTDTQYFGPGTRLTVL.

Here the CDR3 reads CASSERTANTGELFF. The CDR3 nucleotides are TGCGCCAGCAGCGAGAGGACAGCCAACACCGGGGAGCTGTTTTTT. The rearrangement links TRBV5-1 to TRBJ2-2, with D tentatively TRBD1 (6 bases). The CDR3 length is 15 residues. V was pared by 4 bases and J by 2 bases, with 12 bases between. Germline lookup yields CDR1 SGHRS and CDR2 YFSETQ.

The rearrangement links TRBV2 to TRBJ2-2; the D gene is possibly TRBD2 (7 bases). V dropped 6 bases and J dropped 6 bases, with 17 bases sitting between them. The germline gives CDR1 SNHLY, CDR2 FYNNEI. The CDR3 consists of 15 residues. The CDR3 region is CASSSGGPFPGELFF. DNA of the CDR3: TGTGCCAGCAGCTCGGGGGGCCCCTTCCCCGGGGAGCTGTTTTTT.

This chain links TRBV6-5 with TRBJ1-1; D may be TRBD1 (5 bases). Trimming cost V 6 bases and J 4 bases, with 18 bases left between them. The CDR3 is 15 residues long. Per the germline V gene, CDR1 is MNHEY and CDR2 is SVGAGI. In nucleotides, the CDR3 is TGTGCCAGCAGCCACCTCGGTGGGGCAGGCACTGAAGCTTTCTTT. Translated: CASSHLGGAGTEAFF.